This is a list of T cell receptor beta chains from one sample in a study of control samples from healthy donors and cancer patients. Assay: immunoSEQ multiplex PCR; the TCRdb copy retains only in-frame clones and omits some. The profile shows 100,000 to 150,000 clones, 85% to 95% of them singletons. The material sequenced was PBMCs. The receptors come from a man of 80 years or more with head and neck cancer. Both conserved end residues are part of each CDR3.

v_call,cdr3_aa
TRBV5-1,CASSFMGTGYNEQFF
TRBV2,CASSERGLRAANEQFF
TRBV18,CASSPVLQETQYF
TRBV19,CASRGSSGNFLSNQPQHF
TRBV7-9,CASSIRGPDNSPLHF
TRBV27,CASSLFLNSPLHF
TRBV5-1,CASGFGGQASYEQYF
TRBV7-7,CASSPRLATSTDTQYF
TRBV7-6,CASSLRHPGTSGRAYEQYF
TRBV21-1,CASSDDRDNYGYTF
TRBV5-1,CASSLEGRDGYTF
TRBV28,CASSFGGFNEKLFF
TRBV11-2,CASSAGIGTEQFF
TRBV5-1,CASSLGLPSTEAFF
TRBV6-4,CAGWDRTQPQHF
TRBV30,CASQGRANYGYTF
TRBV27,CASRTRLGQTYEQYF
TRBV4-1,CASSTLGGGASYEQYF
TRBV5-1,CASSPGPAVDYGYTF
TRBV10-2,CASSDSSREWSGNTIYF
TRBV30,CAWSAGQGNQPQHF
TRBV6-5,CATKGANYGYTF
TRBV27,CASGRQGQNQPQHF
TRBV7-2,CASSPGQNYGYTF
TRBV19,CAVGGTGGDTQYF
TRBV24-1,CATSEPEQSFKEKLFF
TRBV18,CASSLGQPLSGNTIYF